The 9 T cell receptor beta chains below were found in one sample sequenced in a study of control samples from healthy donors and cancer patients (dated by TCRdb to about 2020). Libraries were constructed by the immunoSEQ multiplex PCR assay. TCRdb stores this immuneACCESS table with in-frame sequences only. Part of the clones is absent; in the studies checked, under half of the shortfall reflects unresolved V genes, and no reason is known for the rest. The sample data list fewer than 95,000 clones, and approximately 86% of these were observed just once. Clones ranked in the top ten supply roughly 21% of the sample. Sample: blood. The origin of the receptors is a man aged 25-45 years in good health.

The sample holds a few counts of this clone. This chain links TRBV4-1 with TRBJ1-2; unclear D gene. Trimming left V 0 bases short and J 3 bases short, with 11 bases between. The CDR3 loop spans 15 amino acids. From germline, CDR1 is MGHRA and CDR2 YSYEKL. The CDR3 is CASSQEVGVDYGYTF. The CDR3 DNA sequence: TGCGCCAGCAGCCAAGAAGTCGGGGTCGACTATGGCTACACCTTC.

This chain links TRBV6-1 with TRBJ1-3; weak D call: TRBD1 (5 bases). Germline V gives CDR1 MNHNS, CDR2 SASEGT. The V end lost 4 bases, the J end lost 0 bases, and 13 bases lay between the germline ends. CDR3 size: 16 residues. The CDR3 sequence: CASSAGGGGSGNTIYF. The CDR3 DNA is TGTGCCAGCAGTGCCGGCGGGGGGGGCTCTGGAAACACCATATATTTT.

In this sample, this clone turned up once. The genes are TRBV30 and TRBJ1-2, with 7 nucleotides matching TRBD1. The junction had 16 bases not matched to a gene; V was cut back by 4 bases and J by 8 bases. This CDR3 contains 15 residues. Per the germline V gene, CDR1 is GTSNPN and CDR2 is SVGIG (reference sequence). This CDR3 reads CAWNGWSRQGGGYTF. The CDR3 region has the DNA TGTGCCTGGAATGGCTGGTCGAGGCAGGGGGGCGGCTACACCTTC.

This clone appeared a single time. V gene TRBV7-9 combines with J gene TRBJ2-7; D tentatively fits TRBD1 or TRBD2 (6 bases each). From germline, CDR1 is SEHNR and CDR2 FQNEAQ (reference sequence). Trimming shortened V by 1 base and J by 6 bases, and 13 bases separated the two germline ends. The CDR3 has 14 residues. The CDR3, as DNA: TGTGCCAGCAGCTTAGGGTTAGGAGGGGGCGAGCAGTACTTC. Translation: CASSLGLGGGEQYF.

This rearrangement joins TRBV7-9 to TRBJ1-1; D unclear. Germline V gene sequence: CDR1 SEHNR, CDR2 FQNEAQ (reference sequence). This CDR3 comprises 14 residues. V shed 2 bases and J shed 0 bases, with 7 bases lying between them. The chain's CDR3 is CASSLSNMNTEAFF. The DNA for the CDR3 is TGTGCCAGCAGCTTAAGTAACATGAACACTGAAGCTTTCTTT.

V is TRBV9 and J is TRBJ2-1, with 10 bases matching TRBD1. The V gene end was trimmed by 0 bases and the J gene end by 4 bases; junction bases not matched to a gene: 7. Germline CDR1 reads SGDLS; CDR2 reads YYNGEE. CDR3 length: 17 residues. The CDR3 loop is CASSVASRQGAYNEQFF. The CDR3 DNA follows: TGTGCCAGCAGCGTAGCTTCGAGACAGGGGGCGTACAATGAGCAGTTCTTC.

The V and J genes are TRBV4-2 and TRBJ2-2; 10 positions match TRBD2. V shed 0 bases, J shed 3 bases, and the junction held 7 bases outside the gene matches. The CDR3 is 18 amino acids. The germline V gene encodes CDR1 LGHNA and CDR2 YNFKEQ. This CDR3 is CASSQDISGGPHTGELFF. The CDR3 DNA sequence: TGTGCCAGCAGCCAAGATATTAGCGGGGGGCCCCACACCGGGGAGCTGTTTTTT.

This chain uses TRBV18 with TRBJ2-3; the D call may be TRBD1 or TRBD2 (6 bases each). V lost 0 bases to trimming and J lost 5 bases, with 12 bases between them. The germline V gene encodes CDR1 KGHSH and CDR2 LQKENI. The CDR3 runs 15 residues. CDR3 in amino acids: CASSPPGGDVDTQYF. As DNA, the CDR3 is TGTGCCAGCTCACCACCGGGGGGCGATGTAGATACGCAGTATTTT.

The rearrangement links TRBV2 to TRBJ2-2; D is perhaps TRBD1 or TRBD2 (5 bases each). CDR1 and CDR2 (germline): SNHLY, FYNNEI. The CDR3 contains 15 residues. Trimming left V 5 bases short and J 5 bases short, with 15 bases between. The CDR3 nucleotides read TGTGCCAGCAGTCCCGGGACCGGAAGGACCGGGGAGCTGTTTTTT. Translating it yields CASSPGTGRTGELFF.